This T cell receptor (beta chain) was sequenced for a study of OX40 agonist ivuxolimab in advanced cancers. Context from the whole study: Ivuxolimab was an agonistic, fully human IgG2 monoclonal antibody directed against OX40 (CD134), a costimulatory receptor. Partial responses occurred in three dose-escalation patients, of whom one had hepatocellular carcinoma and two had cutaneous melanoma. The paper covers the monotherapy dose-escalation part of the phase I ivuxolimab trial, which included N ≈ 52 patients. In the dose-escalation cohort, around four fifths of patients were male, and the mean age was approximately 60 years with a range of roughly 20 to 85. Peripheral TCRbeta sequencing aimed to test whether ivuxolimab altered TCR sequence diversity and caused clonal T-cell expansion. Among the 50 to 55 dose-escalation patients, roughly 20 had hepatocellular carcinoma, roughly 15 melanoma, 9 renal cell carcinoma and 9 head and neck cancer. Patients were allowed to have had prior anti-PD-1, anti-PD-L1 or anti-CTLA-4 therapy, and 40% of the dose-escalation patients had been treated with checkpoint inhibitors. Intravenous ivuxolimab was administered to patients every 2 weeks at six dose levels: 0.01, 0.1, 0.3, 1.5, 3 and 10 mg/kg.

A few counts support this clone. Its binding antigen is unknown. Base qualities are not recorded, but no much larger clone differs from it by a single base. Genomic DNA was extracted from sorted cells for sequencing of the TCRbeta CDR3 region. The immunoSEQ Assay was used to sequence the TCRbeta CDR3 regions. In TCRdb, the immuneACCESS table is reduced to in-frame sequences with V and J assigned. These tables do not hold every clone; where another copy was compared, an unresolved V gene accounts for under half, and the others remain unexplained. The sample profile shows 72,000 or so clones; 70% to 90% of them were found once. The ten largest make up around 0.86% of the sample. Patients with a history of autoimmune disease or receiving systemic immunosuppression were excluded from the trial. Peripheral blood for TCR sequencing was collected from all dose cohorts at baseline, on cycle 4 day 1, and on cycle 7 day 1. The samples were drawn from a first-in-human, open-label, multicenter phase I dose-escalation trial of ivuxolimab. Adults with locally advanced or metastatic melanoma, renal cell, hepatocellular, or head and neck squamous cell carcinoma were enrolled in the trial. Before TCR sequencing, CD4+ T cells and CD8+ T cells from peripheral blood were sorted into separate populations.

The full study reports these points: At doses from 0.1 to 3.0 mg/kg, clonal expansion was seen in both CD4+ and CD8+ blood T cells between baseline and week 6. The antigen specificity of the peripheral T cells that underwent clonal expansion was not determined. After ivuxolimab, expanded clones were on average more numerous among CD8+ T cells than among CD4+ T cells. Low levels of normalized T-cell clonal expansion were also seen in some nonresponding patients. In partial responders in the 0.1-3.0 mg/kg groups, normalized peripheral clonal expansion was found to be among the lowest, especially among CD8+ T cells.

The sample consisted of CD4+ or CD8+ T cells sorted from blood, taken in a trial of the OX40 agonist ivuxolimab. The receptor was derived from an adult with an advanced solid tumor such as melanoma, head and neck, liver or kidney cancer.

The DNA sequence reads TGTGCCAGCGCGGAGATTAGAGCTTTCTTT. It is translated as CASAEIRAFF. The sequence is built from TRBV7-9 and TRBJ1-1, with the D gene call left open. Spanning cysteine to phenylalanine, the CDR3 consists of 10 amino acids. Kept here is only the CDR3 DNA, which spans 30 bases and is read in frame from base 1. At the junction V is shortened by 8 bases and J by 10 bases, with 11 bases in between. The germline V gene (reference sequence) yields SEHNR for CDR1 and FQNEAQ for CDR2.